This TCR beta chain derives from a study of cytomegalovirus exposure and HLA in healthy donors. Overall study: The Caucasian-associated ancestry cluster held under 90% of roughly 400 genotyped donors.

In the PCR, 60 Vbeta and 13 Jbeta primers were used. The protocol was immunoSEQ multiplex PCR, while the TCRdb copy is restricted to in-frame clones and leaves out a portion. The sample has tens of thousands of clones, about 75% seen once. Study-level results: Reportedly, fewer N-insertions than the approximately 610-donor mean appeared in an Asian-associated ancestry cluster in a later analysis. TCR beta chains numbering roughly 150 were designated cytomegalovirus-associated.

Turning to this clone: Antigen: not known.

The CDR3 totals 12 residues. The germline V and J ends were trimmed by 3 bases and 3 bases, with 5 bases remaining between them. The germline CDR1 and CDR2 sequences are MDHEN and SYDVKM. The rearrangement uses TRBV28 and TRBJ1-1; D is uncertain. The TCR originated in a man in his fifties or sixties in good health and CMV-seropositive. The sample taken for sequencing was PBMCs. The CDR3 DNA follows: TGTGCCAGCAGTTTGGGCTACACTGAAGCTTTCTTT. Protein: CASSLGYTEAFF.